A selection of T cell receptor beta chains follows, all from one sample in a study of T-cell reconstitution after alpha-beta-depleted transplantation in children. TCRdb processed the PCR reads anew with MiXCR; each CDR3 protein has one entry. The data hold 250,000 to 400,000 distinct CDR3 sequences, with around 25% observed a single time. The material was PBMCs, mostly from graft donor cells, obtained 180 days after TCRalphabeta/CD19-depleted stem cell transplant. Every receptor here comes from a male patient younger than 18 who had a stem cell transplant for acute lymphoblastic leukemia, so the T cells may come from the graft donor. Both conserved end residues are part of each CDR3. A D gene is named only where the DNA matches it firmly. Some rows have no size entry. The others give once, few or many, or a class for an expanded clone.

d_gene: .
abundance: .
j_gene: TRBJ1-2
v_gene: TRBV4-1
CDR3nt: TGCGCCAGCAGCCTCCCCCGGGGGCGCGTGTATGGCTACACCTTC
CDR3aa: CASSLPRGRVYGYTF

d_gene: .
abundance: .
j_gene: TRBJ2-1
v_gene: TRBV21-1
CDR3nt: TGTGCCAGCAGCAAAAGCCCTAGCGGGAGGGATTTTAGCTCCTACAATGAGCAGTTCTTC
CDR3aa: CASSKSPSGRDFSSYNEQFF

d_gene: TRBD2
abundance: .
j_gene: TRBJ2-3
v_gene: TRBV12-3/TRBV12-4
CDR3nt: TGTGCCAGCAGTCCATATCGGACTAGCGGGAGCACAGATACGCAGTATTTT
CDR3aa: CASSPYRTSGSTDTQYF

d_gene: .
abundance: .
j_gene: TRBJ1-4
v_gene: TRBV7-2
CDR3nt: TGTGCCAGCAGCTTAGTGCTTGCCCCCGGCGGACTGTTTTTT
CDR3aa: CASSLVLAPGGLFF

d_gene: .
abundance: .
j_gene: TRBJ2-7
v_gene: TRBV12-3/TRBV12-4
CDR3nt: TGTGCCAGCAGCCCGGGACGCCTTCTATCCCTCGAGCAGTACTTC
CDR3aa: CASSPGRLLSLEQYF

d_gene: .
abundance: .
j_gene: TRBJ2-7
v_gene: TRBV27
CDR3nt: TGTGCCAGCAGTTATTATTACTTCCACGACCACGAGCAGTACTTC
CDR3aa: CASSYYYFHDHEQYF

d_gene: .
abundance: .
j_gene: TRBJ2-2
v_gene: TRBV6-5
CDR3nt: TGTGCCAGCAGTTACTCTACCGGGGAGCTGTTTTTT
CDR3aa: CASSYSTGELFF

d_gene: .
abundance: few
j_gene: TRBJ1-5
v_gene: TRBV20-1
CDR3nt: TGCAGTGCTTTCGACACTATCGATCAGCCCCAGCATTTT
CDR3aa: CSAFDTIDQPQHF

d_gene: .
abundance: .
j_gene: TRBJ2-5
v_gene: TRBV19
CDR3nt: TGTGCCAGTAGTGCTAGACTGTACCGACAAGAGACCCAGTACTTC
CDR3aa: CASSARLYRQETQYF

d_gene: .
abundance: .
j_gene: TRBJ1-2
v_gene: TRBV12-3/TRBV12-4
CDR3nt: TGTGCCAGCAGTTTAAGTCTAGGTAGAGGGAACTATGGCTACACCTTC
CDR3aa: CASSLSLGRGNYGYTF

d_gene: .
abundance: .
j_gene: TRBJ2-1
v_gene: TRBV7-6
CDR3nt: TGTGCCAGCAGCTTAGGGCCCAGGGGGAGGGCTGGTAATGAGCAGTTCTTC
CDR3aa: CASSLGPRGRAGNEQFF

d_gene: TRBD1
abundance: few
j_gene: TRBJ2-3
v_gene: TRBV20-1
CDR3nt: TGCAGTGCTAGAAACGGGACAGGCCATCGAGATACGCAGTATTTT
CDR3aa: CSARNGTGHRDTQYF

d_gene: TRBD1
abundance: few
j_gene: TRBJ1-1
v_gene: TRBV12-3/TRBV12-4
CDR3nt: TGTGCCAGCTTTTACAGGGGCGACACTGAAGCTTTCTTT
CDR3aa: CASFYRGDTEAFF

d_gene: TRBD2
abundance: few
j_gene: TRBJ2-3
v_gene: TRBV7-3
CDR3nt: TGTGCCAGCAGCTTTTCGGCTAGCGGGACGGATACGCAGTATTTT
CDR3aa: CASSFSASGTDTQYF

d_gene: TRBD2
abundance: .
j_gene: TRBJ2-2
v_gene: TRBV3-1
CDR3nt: TGTGCCAGCTGGCTAATAGCGGGAGGGCAAGGCACCGGGGAGCTGTTTTTT
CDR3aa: CASWLIAGGQGTGELFF

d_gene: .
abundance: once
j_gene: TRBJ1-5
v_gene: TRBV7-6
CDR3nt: TGTGCCAGCAGCTTAGGGGGGTATAGCAATCAGCGCCAGCATTTT
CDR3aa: CASSLGGYSNQRQHF

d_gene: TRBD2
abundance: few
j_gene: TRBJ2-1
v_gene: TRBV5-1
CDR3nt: TGCGCCAGCAGCTTGAGGTCTGCTAGCGGGAGGGATTACAATGAGCAGTTCTTC
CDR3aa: CASSLRSASGRDYNEQFF

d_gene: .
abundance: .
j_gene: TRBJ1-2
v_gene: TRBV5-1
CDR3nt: TGCGCCAGCAGCTTGTTTGTCAGTAATAACTATGGCTACACCTTC
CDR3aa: CASSLFVSNNYGYTF

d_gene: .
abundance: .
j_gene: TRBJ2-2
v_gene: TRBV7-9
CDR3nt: TGTGCCAGCAAGCCCGGGGTGGTGGTCACCGGGGAGCTGTTTTTT
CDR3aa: CASKPGVVVTGELFF

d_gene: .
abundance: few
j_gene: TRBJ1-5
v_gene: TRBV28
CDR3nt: TGTGCCAGCAGTTTAGGCCGCCCCCAGCCCCAGCATTTT
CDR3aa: CASSLGRPQPQHF

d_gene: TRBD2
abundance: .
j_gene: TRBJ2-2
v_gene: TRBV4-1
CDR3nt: TGCGCCAGCAGCGCCCGACCGGGACTAGCGGGGGCTACCGGGGAGCTGTTTTTT
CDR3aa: CASSARPGLAGATGELFF

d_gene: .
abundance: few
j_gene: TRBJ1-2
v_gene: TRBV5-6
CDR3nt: TGTGCCAGCAGCTTGGCCCGCGCGGGTGGCTACACCTTC
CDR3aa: CASSLARAGGYTF

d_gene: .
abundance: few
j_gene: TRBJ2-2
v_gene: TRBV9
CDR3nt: TGTGCCAGCAGCGTGGCAGTTAACACCGGGGAGCTGTTTTTT
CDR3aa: CASSVAVNTGELFF

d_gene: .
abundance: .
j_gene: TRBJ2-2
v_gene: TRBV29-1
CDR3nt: TGCAGCGTTGGAGGGGTTTTGGGCACCGGGGAGCTGTTTTTT
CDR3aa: CSVGGVLGTGELFF

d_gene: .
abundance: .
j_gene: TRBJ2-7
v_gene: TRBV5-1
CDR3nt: TGCGCCAGCAGCTTGGATCGGGGGTCAACCTACGAGCAGTACTTC
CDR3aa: CASSLDRGSTYEQYF

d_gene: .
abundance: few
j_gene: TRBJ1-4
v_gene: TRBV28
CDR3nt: TGTGCCAGCAGTGCCGTATATGGGGTTAAGGCGGTGTTTTTT
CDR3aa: CASSAVYGVKAVFF

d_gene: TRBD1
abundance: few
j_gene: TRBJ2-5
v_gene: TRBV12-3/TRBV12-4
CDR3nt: TGTGCCAGCAGACCAAGGGGGCAGGCGGTTGATGGCCAGTACTTC
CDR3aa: CASRPRGQAVDGQYF

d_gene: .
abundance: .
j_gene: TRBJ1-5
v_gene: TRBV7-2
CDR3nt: TGTGCCAGCAGCTTAGACCGGATCCGGAACAATCAGCCCCAGCATTTT
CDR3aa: CASSLDRIRNNQPQHF

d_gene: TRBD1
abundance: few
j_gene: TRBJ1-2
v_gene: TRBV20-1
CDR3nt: TGCAGTGCTAGTGAAAGTACAGGGGTATTGTATGGCTACACCTTC
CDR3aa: CSASESTGVLYGYTF

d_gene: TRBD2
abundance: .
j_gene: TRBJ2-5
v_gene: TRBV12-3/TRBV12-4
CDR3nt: TGTGCCAGCAGTTTAGCGAAGCTAGCGGGGGAGCAAGAGACCCAGTACTTC
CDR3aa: CASSLAKLAGEQETQYF

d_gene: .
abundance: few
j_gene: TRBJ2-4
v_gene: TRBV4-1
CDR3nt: TGCGCCAGCAGCCACCCACAGAGAGCCAAAAACATTCAGTACTTC
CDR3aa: CASSHPQRAKNIQYF

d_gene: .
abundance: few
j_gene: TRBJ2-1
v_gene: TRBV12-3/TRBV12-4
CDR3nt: TGTGCCAGCAGTTTTTGGGCAGGGTTCTCCTACAATGAGCAGTTCTTC
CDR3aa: CASSFWAGFSYNEQFF

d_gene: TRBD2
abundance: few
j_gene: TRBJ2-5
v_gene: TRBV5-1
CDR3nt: TGCGCCAGCAGCGTTACTAGCGGTCCGGAGACCCAGTACTTC
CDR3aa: CASSVTSGPETQYF

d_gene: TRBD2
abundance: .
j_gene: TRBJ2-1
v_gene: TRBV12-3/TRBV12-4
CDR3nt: TGTGCCAGCAGTAAGAGCGGGAGCACGTACAATGAGCAGTTCTTC
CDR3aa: CASSKSGSTYNEQFF

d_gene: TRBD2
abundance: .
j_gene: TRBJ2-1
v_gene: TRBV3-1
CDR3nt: TGTGCCAGCAGCCAAGCACTAGCGGGGGACAATGAGCAGTTCTTC
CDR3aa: CASSQALAGDNEQFF

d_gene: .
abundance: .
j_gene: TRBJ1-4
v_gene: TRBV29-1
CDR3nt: TGCAGCGTTGAAGGAGGCCAAGGGAATGAAAAACTGTTTTTT
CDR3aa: CSVEGGQGNEKLFF

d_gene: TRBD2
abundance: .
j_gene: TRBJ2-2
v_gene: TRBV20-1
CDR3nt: TGCAGTGCTAGAGACCTAGCGGGAGTGCAAACCGGGGAGCTGTTTTTT
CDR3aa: CSARDLAGVQTGELFF

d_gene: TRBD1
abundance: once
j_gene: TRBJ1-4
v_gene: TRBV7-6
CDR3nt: TGTGCCAGCAGCCGGACAGGAGAAAAACTGTTTTTT
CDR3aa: CASSRTGEKLFF

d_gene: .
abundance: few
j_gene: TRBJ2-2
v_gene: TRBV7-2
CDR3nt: TGTGCCAGCAGCTTATATGGGAACACGAACACCGGGGAGCTGTTTTTT
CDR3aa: CASSLYGNTNTGELFF

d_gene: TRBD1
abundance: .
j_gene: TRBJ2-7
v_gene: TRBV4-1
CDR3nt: TGCGCCAGCAGCCAAGTGTTCGGGGACAGGAGCTACGAGCAGTACTTC
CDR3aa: CASSQVFGDRSYEQYF

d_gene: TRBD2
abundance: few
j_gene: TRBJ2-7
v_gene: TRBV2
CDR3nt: TGTGCCAGCAGTGACCGGACTAGCGGGAGCTCCTACGAGCAGTACTTC
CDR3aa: CASSDRTSGSSYEQYF

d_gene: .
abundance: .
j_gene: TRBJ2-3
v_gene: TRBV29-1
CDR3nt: TGCAGCGTTGTCCCTGGCAGCCTTAGCACAGATACGCAGTATTTT
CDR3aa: CSVVPGSLSTDTQYF

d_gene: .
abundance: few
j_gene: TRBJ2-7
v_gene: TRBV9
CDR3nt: TGTGCCAGCAGCGTAGAAACGGGAGCGTCCTACGAGCAGTACTTC
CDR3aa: CASSVETGASYEQYF

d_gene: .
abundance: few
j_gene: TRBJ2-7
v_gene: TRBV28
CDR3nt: TGTGCCAGCACTAGGTGGGGCGCAGGCCGGGGCTACGAGCAGTACTTC
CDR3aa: CASTRWGAGRGYEQYF

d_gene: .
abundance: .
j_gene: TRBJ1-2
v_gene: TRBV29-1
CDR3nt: TGCAGCGTGAGGGCGCAGGGGCTTTATGGCTACACCTTC
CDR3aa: CSVRAQGLYGYTF

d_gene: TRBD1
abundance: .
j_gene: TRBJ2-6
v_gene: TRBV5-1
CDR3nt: TGCGCCAGCAGGGCTAGGGACAGCCTGATCTCTGGGGCCAACGTCCTGACTTTC
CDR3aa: CASRARDSLISGANVLTF

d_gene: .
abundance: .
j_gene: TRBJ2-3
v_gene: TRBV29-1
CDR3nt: TGCAGCGTCGCTAATACAGATACGCAGTATTTT
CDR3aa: CSVANTDTQYF